This T cell receptor beta chain was recovered during a study of T cell repertoires in cytomegalovirus infection. Ten or more counts support this clonotype. Its antigen is undetermined. Deletions cut 2 bases from V and 4 bases from J, with 12 bases between. The CDR3 length is 15 residues. Germline V gene data show CDR1 as SGHVS and CDR2 as FNYEAQ. One entry per CDR3 protein, called by TCRdb with MiXCR from the reads. The sample carries more than 75,000 distinct CDR3 sequences, roughly 3.6% recorded once. Study conclusions and caveats: In two of eight donors, the top clonotype was HLA-C-restricted CMV-specific.

This chain connects TRBV7-6 to TRBJ1-5; no definite D call. The specimen sequenced was PBMCs. The sequence was obtained from a human donor in good health (CMV status not recorded). Some clones in this sample may be carry-over from other donors' samples. CDR3 sequence reads: CASSLFPTGNQPQHF. For the CDR3, the DNA is TGTGCCAGCAGCTTATTTCCCACGGGGAATCAGCCCCAGCATTTT.